This T cell receptor (beta chain) was captured in a study of beta chain features in type 1 diabetes. Study-level findings and limits: When Type 1 diabetes patients were examined, their TCRB CDR3s proved moderately but significantly shorter in all four CD4+ subsets. High-TCR-expressing cells could be over-represented by cDNA sequencing.

The isolated RNA, all of it, was reverse transcribed, so expressed TCRB transcripts were what got sequenced. Data came from immunoSEQ multiplex PCR; TCRdb stores just in-frame clones and leaves some out. The sample holds some 300,000 clones; 8% are singletons and the top ten take roughly 1%. The CDR3 is made up of 15 amino acids. CDR1 and CDR2 (germline): MNHEY, SMNVEV (reference sequence). The V segment lost 6 bases and the J segment 4 bases; nucleotides outside the gene matches: 7. This clone was counted only a few times. Its antigen is undetermined. Sorting based on CD45RO/CCR7/CD25/CD127/CD95/CD27 separated CD4+ naive, central memory, regulatory and stem cell-like memory cells.

V and J are TRBV27 and TRBJ2-2; TRBD1 matches 8 bases. The material sequenced was central memory CD4+ T cells from blood. This receptor was identified in a young woman in good health. The CDR3 protein is CASRNSDRATGELFF. The CDR3 DNA is TGTGCCAGCAGAAACTCGGACAGGGCCACCGGGGAGCTGTTTTTT.